One and the same sample provided the 9 T cell receptor beta chains below, sequenced in a study of blood T cell repertoires in COVID-19. TCRdb's table, derived via immunoSEQ multiplex PCR, lists solely in-frame clones and lacks some. The table includes about 240,000 clones, roughly 80% detected once. Sequences were obtained from peripheral blood. These receptors were collected from a woman of 80 years or more with acute or convalescent COVID-19.

This clone was recorded a few times. V and J are TRBV11-3 and TRBJ2-1; D is undetermined. V was cut by 3 bases and J by 4 bases, with 19 bases left in between. CDR1 is SGHNT, CDR2 YENEEA, per germline. CDR3 length: 17 residues. This CDR3 is CASSFQSGSQWYNEQFF. CDR3 nucleotide sequence: TGTGCCAGCAGCTTTCAATCGGGTTCCCAGTGGTACAATGAGCAGTTCTTC. Drawing the rest from reference TRBV11-3 and TRBJ2-1, the complete variable domain is EAGVVQSPRYKIIEKKQPVAFWCNPISGHNTLYWYLQNLGQGPELLIRYENEEAVDDSQLPKDRFSAERLKGVDSTLKIQPAELGDSAVYLCASSFQSGSQWYNEQFFGPGTRLTVL.

For this clone: This same CDR3 is encoded by further DNA sequences in the sample. This rearrangement joins TRBV5-1 to TRBJ1-6, with 9 nucleotides matching TRBD1. Germline CDR1 is SGHRS and CDR2 is YFSETQ. V gave up 0 bases and J gave up 8 bases; unmatched junction bases: 3. The CDR3 is 15 residues long. In DNA form, the CDR3 reads TGCGCCAGCAGCTTGGGGGACAGGGTTGATTCACCCCTCCACTTT. Amino acids: CASSLGDRVDSPLHF.

The chain recombines TRBV30 with TRBJ1-6; D gene ambiguous. CDR1 GTSNPN and CDR2 SVGIG come from the germline V gene (reference sequence). The CDR3 has 14 residues. Between the trimmed V and J ends, which lost 2 bases and 5 bases, there was a span of 10 bases. The CDR3 sequence is CAWSQNSHNSPLHF. CDR3 sequence (DNA): TGTGCCTGGAGTCAGAATAGCCATAATTCACCCCTCCACTTT.

The chain has TRBV30 and TRBJ1-1, with D perhaps matching TRBD1 (6 bases). From germline, CDR1 is GTSNPN and CDR2 SVGIG (reference sequence). The CDR3 extends over 14 amino acids. V was trimmed by 0 bases and J by 6 bases, leaving 14 bases between them. In DNA, the CDR3 is TGTGCCTGGAGTGTCGAGGGGAAGGGGGCTGAAGCTTTCTTT. Translating it yields CAWSVEGKGAEAFF.

The J gene is TRBJ1-6, the V gene TRBV5-1; possible D gene TRBD1, 6 bases. CDR3 length: 17 residues. The V end lost 0 bases, the J end lost 6 bases, and 16 bases lay between the germline ends. In germline, CDR1 is SGHRS, CDR2 YFSETQ. The CDR3 DNA reads TGCGCCAGCAGCTTGGGCCGAACAGGGCCGCGTAATTCACCCCTCCACTTT. The encoded protein is CASSLGRTGPRNSPLHF.

The rearrangement uses TRBV28 and TRBJ1-5; D possibly corresponds to TRBD1 (6 bases). Germline loops: CDR1 MDHEN, CDR2 SYDVKM. The CDR3 totals 13 residues. V lost 7 bases and J 3 bases, leaving 10 bases between the germline ends. The CDR3 region has the DNA TGTGCCAGCAAAGGGGGGGACAATCAGCCCCAGCATTTT. Amino acid sequence: CASKGGDNQPQHF.

J is TRBJ2-5 and V is TRBV5-1; perhaps TRBD2 as D (6 bases). CDR1 SGHRS and CDR2 YFSETQ come from the germline V gene. The CDR3 length is 15 residues. Trimming stripped 3 bases from V and 4 bases from J, with 16 bases between. CDR3: CASSSGWGGRETQYF. The CDR3 DNA reads as TGCGCCAGCAGCTCCGGCTGGGGAGGACGAGAGACCCAGTACTTC.

The chain employs TRBV28 and TRBJ2-5; the match to TRBD2 covers 8 bases. Germline CDR1 is MDHEN and CDR2 is SYDVKM. The junction had 11 bases not matched to a gene; V was cut back by 7 bases and J by 4 bases. CDR3 length: 15 residues. CDR3 amino acids: CASNNLRGGGETQYF. For the CDR3, the DNA is TGTGCCAGCAATAACCTCCGGGGGGGCGGAGAGACCCAGTACTTC.

This clone was seen a few times. This sequence joins TRBV30 and TRBJ1-3; unclear D gene. Germline lookup yields CDR1 GTSNPN and CDR2 SVGIG (reference sequence). The CDR3 sequence is 12 residues long. V was cut by 6 bases and J by 4 bases, with 10 bases left in between. CDR3 DNA sequence: TGTGCCTGCTCCCCCCAGGGAAACACCATATATTTT. This translates into CACSPQGNTIYF.